The present TCR beta chain was sequenced within a study of PD-1 blockade in classical Hodgkin lymphoma. Study-wide points: The study reported lower baseline TCR diversity in newly diagnosed patients than in healthy donors. Why repertoires differed is undefined; disease activity or prior therapy possibly contributed.

Profiling relied on immunoSEQ multiplex PCR, and the TCRdb table lists in-frame clones only, not all of them. The sample shows about 84,000 clones, approximately 91% of them seen only once. All patients experienced relapse after autologous stem cell transplantation, and brentuximab vedotin exposure was variable. Regarding this clone: Antigen specificity is unknown.

The CDR3 runs to 14 residues. Germline V gene lookup returns CDR1 SGHAT and CDR2 FQNNGV. V lost 2 bases to trimming and J lost 7 bases, with 12 bases between them. The sequencing used peripheral blood mononuclear cells (PBMCs), collected at baseline. This TCR was sampled from a human donor with classical Hodgkin lymphoma. The J gene is TRBJ2-1, the V gene TRBV11-2, with D possibly matching TRBD2 (6 bases). As DNA, the CDR3 is TGTGCCAGCAGCTTAATGGAGGGGTGGAATGAGCAGTTCTTC. It codes for CASSLMEGWNEQFF.